These T cell receptor beta chains were read from a single sample in a study of vaccination and CD4 T cells after COVID-19. TCRdb reanalysed the PCR reads using MiXCR and keeps one entry per CDR3 protein. This sample has about 21,000 distinct CDR3 sequences; more than 45% occur once, and the top ten carry around 0.97%. The source was CD4+ T cells from blood, collected before SARS-CoV-2 vaccination. The receptors stem from a human donor who had recovered from COVID-19. CDR3s include the opening cysteine and the closing phenylalanine or tryptophan. The D gene is left open where the match is weak. Only some rows state a clone size, as once, few, many or a class for expanded clones.

>few|16|TRBJ1-5|TRBD1|TRBV28
CASSLFLTGVNQPQHF
TGTGCCAGCAGTTTATTCTTGACAGGGGTTAATCAGCCCCAGCATTTT
>-|15|TRBJ1-5|TRBD1|TRBV2
CASSRDGQVWQPQHF
TGTGCCAGCAGTCGGGATGGACAGGTCTGGCAGCCCCAGCATTTT
>once|17|TRBJ2-5|-|TRBV6-5
CASSYSAGANYQETQYF
TGTGCCAGCAGTTACTCTGCCGGGGCAAATTACCAAGAGACCCAGTACTTC
>-|13|TRBJ1-6|-|TRBV12-3/TRBV12-4
CASARREGSPLHF
TGTGCCAGCGCGCGGAGGGAAGGGTCACCCCTCCACTTT
>few|16|TRBJ1-3|TRBD1|TRBV7-9
CASSSQFRGRGNTIYF
TGTGCCAGCAGCTCCCAATTCAGGGGGCGCGGGAACACCATATATTTT
>-|17|TRBJ2-5|TRBD2|TRBV20-1
CSARDLPGLAKGETQYF
TGCAGTGCTAGAGATCTACCGGGACTAGCCAAAGGAGAGACCCAGTACTTC
>-|14|TRBJ1-1|-|TRBV7-2
CASSWTPGDTEAFF
TGTGCCAGCAGCTGGACGCCCGGGGACACTGAAGCTTTCTTT
>few|14|TRBJ2-5|-|TRBV20-1
CSARGASPGETQYF
TGCAGTGCTAGAGGTGCCAGCCCGGGGGAGACCCAGTACTTC
>-|13|TRBJ1-1|-|TRBV15
CATSRERITEAFF
TGTGCCACCAGCAGAGAGCGGATAACTGAAGCTTTCTTT
>-|14|TRBJ2-7|TRBD2|TRBV19
CASSTTSEPYEQYF
TGTGCCAGTAGTACTACTAGCGAACCCTACGAGCAGTACTTC
>-|18|TRBJ2-5|-|TRBV28
CASSFGQLEGGYQETQYF
TGTGCCAGCAGTTTCGGACAACTAGAGGGAGGATACCAAGAGACCCAGTACTTC
>once|17|TRBJ2-2|TRBD2|TRBV19
CASSRTSGRVFSGELFF
TGTGCCAGTAGTCGGACTAGCGGGAGGGTTTTTTCCGGGGAGCTGTTTTTT
>-|12|TRBJ1-5|-|TRBV6-2/TRBV6-3
CASQDSNQPQHF
TGTGCCAGTCAAGATAGCAATCAGCCCCAGCATTTT
>once|12|TRBJ2-1|-|TRBV7-2
CASSLDRKEQFF
TGTGCCAGCAGCTTAGATCGGAAAGAGCAGTTCTTC
>-|13|TRBJ1-2|-|TRBV30
CAWSVDGNYGYTF
TGTGCCTGGAGTGTCGACGGGAACTATGGCTACACCTTC
>-|15|TRBJ2-7|TRBD1|TRBV25-1
CASSEWTGYSYEQYF
TGTGCCAGCAGTGAATGGACAGGGTATTCCTACGAGCAGTACTTC
>-|15|TRBJ2-1|-|TRBV5-1
CASSALAKGYNEQFF
TGCGCCAGCAGCGCCCTAGCGAAGGGCTACAATGAGCAGTTCTTC
>few|15|TRBJ2-5|TRBD2|TRBV2
CASNVAGGDQETQYF
TGTGCCAGCAATGTAGCGGGAGGAGATCAAGAGACCCAGTACTTC
>-|14|TRBJ2-5|-|TRBV7-2
CASSRSLPQETQYF
TGTGCCAGCAGCCGGTCACTTCCACAAGAGACCCAGTACTTC
>-|15|TRBJ1-5|-|TRBV7-8
CASSLRVFSNQPQHF
TGTGCCAGCAGCTTAAGGGTTTTCTCCAATCAGCCCCAGCATTTT
>-|20|TRBJ2-7|TRBD2|TRBV4-1
CASSLTTGTSGSSARAAQYF
TGCGCCAGCAGCCTGACGACCGGGACTAGCGGGAGTTCTGCACGAGCGGCGCAGTACTTC
>-|15|TRBJ1-5|TRBD1|TRBV19
CASSIWTGGNQPQHF
TGTGCCAGTAGTATATGGACAGGGGGCAATCAGCCCCAGCATTTT